What follows are 17 T cell receptor beta chains derived from one specimen sequenced in a study of blood T cell repertoires in COVID-19. Clones were sequenced by immunoSEQ multiplex PCR, and TCRdb holds only the in-frame ones, with some missing. This sample has over 150,000 clones, with just over 85% found just once. The specimen sequenced was peripheral blood. These receptors came from a man aged 50 to 59 with active or convalescent COVID-19.

J is TRBJ2-7 and V is TRBV7-9; 7 bases are a match to TRBD1. This CDR3 region has 17 residues. CDR1 is SEHNR and CDR2 is FQNEAQ in the germline V gene (reference sequence). Losses at the gene ends were 5 bases for V and 4 bases for J; bases not matched to a gene: 17. The CDR3 nucleotides are TGTGCCAGCAGCCCAACTCGGACAGGTACGAGCGTATACGAGCAGTACTTC. Encoded protein: CASSPTRTGTSVYEQYF.

The rearrangement links TRBV6-5 to TRBJ1-2, with a tentative D call TRBD1 (5 bases). The CDR3 consists of 15 residues. V was trimmed by 2 bases and J by 7 bases, leaving 17 bases between them. Per germline, CDR1 MNHEY and CDR2 SVGAGI. This CDR3 reads CASSYNAGLDGGYTF. Here the CDR3 DNA reads TGTGCCAGCAGTTACAATGCAGGGTTGGACGGTGGCTACACCTTC.

This clone was found once. The chain recombines TRBV7-3 with TRBJ2-3; 7 bases line up with TRBD2. Per the germline V gene, CDR1 is SGHTA and CDR2 is FQGTGA. This CDR3 has 15 residues. The V and J ends lost 5 bases and 6 bases, in that order; junction bases with no gene match: 11. The CDR3 loop reads CASSQLGLDGDTQYF. CDR3 coding DNA: TGTGCCAGCAGCCAACTCGGACTAGACGGCGATACGCAGTATTTT.

The chain has TRBV24-1 and TRBJ1-1, with 7 positions matching TRBD1. CDR3 length equals 13 residues. Germline V CDR1 and CDR2: KGHDR, SFDVKD. The V gene end was trimmed by 6 bases and the J gene end by 1 base; junction bases not matched to a gene: 1. The CDR3 sequence is CATSRQGNTEAFF. The CDR3 nucleotides read TGTGCCACCAGTCGACAGGGGAACACTGAAGCTTTCTTT.

The sample holds one count of this clone. The chain couples TRBV11-3 to TRBJ2-5; 9 bases align to TRBD1. There are 14 residues in the CDR3. V lost 5 bases to trimming and J lost 3 bases; unmatched junction nucleotides: 4. Germline CDR1 reads SGHNT; CDR2 reads YENEEA. Here the CDR3 reads CASSLWTGEETQYF. CDR3 DNA sequence: TGTGCCAGCAGCCTATGGACAGGGGAAGAGACCCAGTACTTC.

The V gene is TRBV27, the J gene TRBJ1-4; 8 bases are shared with TRBD1. The V segment lost 6 bases and the J segment 5 bases; nucleotides outside the gene matches: 23. This CDR3 spans 20 amino acids. Germline lookup yields CDR1 MNHEY and CDR2 SMNVEV (reference sequence). The CDR3 spells CASSPSSITGRGPVNEKLFF. CDR3 DNA sequence: TGTGCCAGCAGCCCATCCTCAATAACCGGCAGGGGGCCCGTAAATGAAAAACTGTTTTTT.

Only a few counts were recorded for this clone. The chain combines TRBV13 with TRBJ2-7; no clear D. V lost 1 base, J lost 3 bases, and 7 bases lay in between. This CDR3 is 13 amino acids long. Germline loops: CDR1 PRHDT, CDR2 FYEKMQ (reference sequence). CDR3 protein: CASSLAPDYEQYF. CDR3 sequence (DNA): TGTGCCAGCAGCTTAGCCCCAGACTACGAGCAGTACTTC.

This clone was recorded a few times. The V gene is TRBV5-1, the J gene TRBJ1-4; D is ambiguous. CDR1 is SGHRS and CDR2 is YFSETQ in the germline V gene. The CDR3 contains 14 residues. The V end was cut by 0 bases, the J end by 3 bases, with 6 bases between. The CDR3, as DNA: TGCGCCAGCAGCTTGGAGCGGGCTAATGAAAAACTGTTTTTT. It encodes CASSLERANEKLFF.

J is TRBJ2-1 and V is TRBV6-1; D unclear. This CDR3 comprises 13 residues. V was shortened by 2 bases and J by 4 bases, with 6 bases between the two germline ends. Per the germline V gene, CDR1 is MNHNS and CDR2 is SASEGT. The chain's CDR3 is CASSELIYNEQFF. The CDR3 DNA reads TGTGCCAGCAGTGAACTAATTTACAATGAGCAGTTCTTC.

The chain combines TRBV5-1 with TRBJ2-6; TRBD1 aligns across 7 bases. V shed 6 bases, J shed 0 bases, and the junction held 9 bases outside the gene matches. The CDR3 is 17 amino acids. Germline V gives CDR1 SGHRS, CDR2 YFSETQ. This chain's CDR3 is CASTAARGSSGANVLTF. The CDR3, as DNA: TGCGCCAGCACCGCGGCCAGGGGGAGCTCTGGGGCCAACGTCCTGACTTTC.

The rearrangement links TRBV5-6 to TRBJ1-4, with 11 bases matching TRBD1. CDR1 and CDR2 (germline): SGHDT, YYEEEE. J was trimmed by 4 bases and V by 3 bases; bases with no gene match: 11. CDR3 size: 18 residues. CDR3 sequence reads: CASSYRTGTGGINEKLFF. The CDR3 DNA reads as TGTGCCAGCAGCTATCGTACCGGGACAGGGGGGATTAATGAAAAACTGTTTTTT.

The V call is TRBV6-1, the J call TRBJ1-3, with unresolved D. V lost 3 bases to trimming and J lost 0 bases, with 6 bases between them. In germline, CDR1 is MNHNS, CDR2 SASEGT. This CDR3 region has 14 residues. CDR3: CASSDGLSGNTIYF. The DNA for the CDR3 is TGTGCCAGCAGTGACGGACTCTCTGGAAACACCATATATTTT.

J is TRBJ2-4 and V is TRBV9; possibly TRBD2 for D (6 bases). CDR1 is SGDLS, CDR2 YYNGEE, per germline. This CDR3 spans 14 amino acids. V was trimmed by 4 bases and J by 7 bases, leaving 15 bases between them. The CDR3: CASSREEVGNIQYF. Written as DNA, the CDR3 is TGTGCCAGCAGCAGGGAGGAGGTGGGGAACATTCAGTACTTC.

This chain connects TRBV27 to TRBJ1-1; D is possibly TRBD1 (5 bases). The CDR3 spans 13 residues. V gave up 6 bases and J gave up 11 bases, with 19 bases separating them. Germline V gene lookup returns CDR1 MNHEY and CDR2 SMNVEV (reference sequence). The CDR3 protein is CASRSGLPNSAFF. CDR3 in DNA: TGTGCCAGCAGATCAGGGTTACCAAACTCGGCTTTCTTT.

This clone was detected a few times. The J gene is TRBJ1-2, the V gene TRBV6-4; tentatively, D is TRBD1 (5 bases). Trimming pared 2 bases from V and 7 bases from J, leaving 29 bases between. This CDR3 spans 19 amino acids. Germline V lookup: CDR1 MRHNA, CDR2 SNTAGT. The CDR3: CASSDPLEKWGPERFGYTF. For the CDR3, the DNA is TGTGCCAGCAGTGACCCACTGGAGAAATGGGGCCCGGAAAGGTTTGGCTACACCTTC.

The chain is built from TRBV19 and TRBJ1-1; a possible D gene is TRBD1 (6 bases). This CDR3 spans 13 amino acids. The germline gives CDR1 LNHDA, CDR2 SQIVND (reference sequence). Between the trimmed V and J ends, which lost 7 bases and 4 bases, there was a span of 13 bases. This CDR3 is CASTVTGVTEAFF. The CDR3 nucleotides read TGTGCCAGTACCGTGACAGGAGTCACTGAAGCTTTCTTT.

This clone showed up just a few times. The V gene is TRBV27, the J gene TRBJ2-2; 10 nucleotides agree with TRBD2. V shed 6 bases and J 2 bases; nucleotides not matched to a gene: 6. There are 16 residues in the CDR3. Germline CDR1 is MNHEY and CDR2 is SMNVEV (reference sequence). CDR3 protein: CASSHGLAVNTGELFF. Written as DNA, the CDR3 is TGTGCCAGCAGCCACGGACTAGCGGTTAACACCGGGGAGCTGTTTTTT.